This TCR beta chain was captured in a study of cytomegalovirus exposure and HLA in healthy donors. Notes on the study in general: Several of the most significant clusters appeared linked to common viral pathogens, based on a later analysis. It was likely that a cluster of highly shared sequence variants was a sequencing artifact.

There are a few counts of this clone. What it binds is not known. The primer mix had 60 Vbeta and 13 Jbeta primers. Sequencing was performed with immunoSEQ multiplex PCR; in TCRdb, only in-frame clones are kept and a portion is missing. Here the sample spans some 85,000 clones, less than 80% being singletons. Germline V lookup: CDR1 MNHEY, CDR2 SVGAGI. The CDR3 spans 13 residues. Trimming stripped 4 bases from V and 16 bases from J, with 19 bases between. Specimen: PBMCs. J is TRBJ2-2 and V is TRBV6-5; possible D gene TRBD1, 5 bases. This clonotype was obtained from a male donor in good health and CMV-seronegative. CDR3 DNA sequence: TGTGCCAGCAGTTCCATGGGCAGGGATCAACAGTTTTTT. Protein product: CASSSMGRDQQFF.